Each of the 17 T cell receptor beta chains below was sequenced from the same sample in a study of OX40 agonist ivuxolimab in advanced cancers. Sequenced by immunoSEQ multiplex PCR; TCRdb stores in-frame clones only, minus some. The sample carries roughly 68,000 clones, roughly four fifths recorded once. The input for sequencing was CD4+ or CD8+ T cells sorted from blood, taken in a trial of the OX40 agonist ivuxolimab. These receptors were taken from an adult with an advanced solid tumor such as melanoma, head and neck, liver or kidney cancer.

The genes are TRBV4-2 and TRBJ2-3, with D uncertain. Trimming left V 1 base short and J 6 bases short, with 5 bases between. Germline V CDR1 and CDR2: LGHNA, YNFKEQ. The CDR3 is 12 residues long. The CDR3 sequence is CASSQVEDTQYF. The CDR3, as DNA: TGTGCCAGCAGCCAAGTAGAGGATACGCAGTATTTT.

The V call is TRBV5-4, the J call TRBJ2-3; 9 positions match TRBD2. With 4 bases clipped from V and 4 bases from J, the junction kept 10 bases outside the gene matches. CDR1 is SGHNT, CDR2 YYREEE, per germline (reference sequence). The CDR3 is 16 residues long. The CDR3 loop is CASSPRTAGGSDTQYF. CDR3 DNA sequence: TGTGCCAGCAGCCCGCGCACAGCGGGGGGATCAGATACGCAGTATTTT.

The chain combines TRBV9 with TRBJ1-5, with D perhaps TRBD1 (6 bases). Germline CDR1 reads SGDLS; CDR2 reads YYNGEE. The CDR3 totals 13 residues. Deletions cut 0 bases from V and 9 bases from J, with 10 bases between. As DNA, the CDR3 is TGTGCCAGCAGCGTAGGGACAGAGGCGCCCCAGCATTTT. It encodes CASSVGTEAPQHF.

This rearrangement joins TRBV6-5 to TRBJ1-6; TRBD1 aligns across 7 bases. The CDR3 has 16 amino acids. V lost 0 bases, J lost 6 bases, and 5 bases stayed unmatched. Germline values: CDR1 MNHEY, CDR2 SVGAGI. The CDR3 loop is CASSYSNRGTNSPLHF. The CDR3 DNA reads as TGTGCCAGCAGTTACTCAAACAGGGGAACTAATTCACCCCTCCACTTT.

This clone was observed a single time. The chain recombines TRBV7-8 with TRBJ2-5; D might be TRBD2 (5 bases). Germline values: CDR1 SGHVS, CDR2 FQNEAQ. Trimming took 5 bases from V and 5 from J, leaving 15 bases between them. CDR3 length equals 14 residues. Here the CDR3 DNA reads TGTGCCAGCAGCCGTAACGGGGTCGGGGAGACCCAGTACTTC. This codes for CASSRNGVGETQYF.

There are a few counts of this clone. The chain joins TRBV10-1 to TRBJ1-2, with 9 bases aligning to TRBD1. The germline V gene has CDR1 WNHNN and CDR2 SYGVQD (reference sequence). V dropped 6 bases and J dropped 7; count of bases not matched to a gene: 6. The CDR3 is 13 amino acids. Here the CDR3 DNA reads TGCGCCAGCAGCTCCGACAGGGGGACTGGCTACACCTTC. It is translated as CASSSDRGTGYTF.

The chain is built from TRBV2 and TRBJ2-3; D is possibly TRBD1 (6 bases). V was clipped by 3 bases and J by 2 bases, with 15 bases between them. CDR3 length equals 16 residues. Germline CDR1 and CDR2: SNHLY and FYNNEI. CDR3 in DNA: TGTGCCAGCAGTGAGGAGAGGCAGGGGAACACAGATACGCAGTATTTT. Translating it yields CASSEERQGNTDTQYF.

The V and J genes are TRBV6-1 and TRBJ1-2; tentatively, D is TRBD1 (5 bases). Germline CDR1 reads MNHNS; CDR2 reads SASEGT. The CDR3 has 13 residues. V shed 1 base and J shed 8 bases, with 11 bases lying between them. The CDR3 sequence: CASSEVGRGGYTF. CDR3 coding DNA: TGTGCCAGCAGTGAAGTAGGGAGGGGCGGCTACACCTTC.

V and J are TRBV6-1 and TRBJ2-7, with 10 bases identical to TRBD1. The CDR3 length is 15 residues. Germline V gene data show CDR1 as MNHNS and CDR2 as SASEGT. Germline trimming cut 8 bases from V and 2 bases from J; bases unmatched to any gene: 9. The CDR3 coding sequence is TGTGCCAGCCGAGACCGGGACAGGGGCCCCTACGAGCAGTACTTC. The encoded protein is CASRDRDRGPYEQYF.

The V and J genes are TRBV5-4 and TRBJ2-4; either TRBD1 or TRBD2 may fit D (7 bases each). V was shortened by 0 bases and J by 4 bases, with 14 bases between the two germline ends. Germline V gene sequence: CDR1 SGHNT, CDR2 YYREEE (reference sequence). There are 16 residues in the CDR3. CDR3 sequence reads: CASSLDNRGGKNIQYF. The CDR3 region has the DNA TGTGCCAGCAGCTTGGATAACAGGGGAGGGAAAAACATTCAGTACTTC.

V gene TRBV6-4 combines with J gene TRBJ1-2, with D perhaps TRBD1 (6 bases). Between the trimmed V and J ends, which lost 6 bases and 0 bases, there was a span of 14 bases. The CDR3 covers 15 residues. CDR1 and CDR2 (germline): MRHNA, SNTAGT. The chain's CDR3 is CASRQGTATNYGYTF. The CDR3 DNA is TGTGCCAGCAGGCAGGGGACGGCAACTAACTATGGCTACACCTTC.

Concerning this clone: Additional DNA sequences in this sample encode the identical CDR3. The chain combines TRBV6-1 with TRBJ1-1; D remains ambiguous. The V and J ends lost 7 bases and 0 bases respectively, with 9 bases between them. CDR1 is MNHNS, CDR2 SASEGT, per germline. The CDR3 consists of 13 residues. The CDR3 here is CASTLSVNTEAFF. The CDR3 DNA follows: TGTGCCAGCACCCTTTCCGTGAACACTGAAGCTTTCTTT.

The chain uses TRBV7-6 and TRBJ2-7; no definite D call. Germline V lookup: CDR1 SGHVS, CDR2 FNYEAQ. The CDR3 contains 10 residues. V was cut by 5 bases and J by 3 bases, with 2 bases left in between. The CDR3 sequence: CASSNYEQYF. As DNA, the CDR3 is TGTGCCAGCAGCAACTACGAGCAGTACTTC.

The chain carries TRBV30 and TRBJ2-3, with 7 bases that match TRBD1. Germline loops: CDR1 GTSNPN, CDR2 SVGIG (reference sequence). With V trimmed by 5 bases and J by 2 bases, 7 bases remained unmatched. The CDR3 sequence is 14 residues long. CDR3 in amino acids: CAWVGGQNTDTQYF. The DNA for the CDR3 is TGTGCCTGGGTAGGGGGACAGAACACAGATACGCAGTATTTT.

The gene calls are TRBV10-3 and TRBJ2-7; no firm D call. V lost 8 bases and J 5 bases, leaving 10 bases between the germline ends. From germline, CDR1 is ENHRY and CDR2 SYGVKD. CDR3 length: 11 residues. The CDR3 sequence is CAIGRRDEQYF. The CDR3 DNA follows: TGTGCCATCGGCAGGCGCGACGAGCAGTACTTC.

On this clone: Other nucleotide sequences in the sample specify the same CDR3. CDR3 nucleotides: TGTGCCAGCAGCGGTCGGGGATCACCCCTCCACTTT. Its translation: CASSGRGSPLHF. This chain joins TRBV9 and TRBJ1-6; no clear D. This CDR3 is 12 amino acids long. Trimming left V 3 bases short and J 10 bases short, with 8 bases between. Germline V gene lookup returns CDR1 SGDLS and CDR2 YYNGEE.

The gene calls are TRBV19 and TRBJ1-5; D remains ambiguous. The V gene's germline CDR1 is LNHDA and CDR2 SQIVND (reference sequence). This CDR3 comprises 15 residues. Trimming removed 6 bases at V and 5 bases at J, with 17 bases between. Here the CDR3 reads CASSPATQPYQPQHF. In DNA form, the CDR3 reads TGTGCCAGTAGCCCCGCTACCCAGCCTTATCAGCCCCAGCATTTT.